This TCR beta chain was recorded in a study of T and B cells in COVID-19 patients. Turning to the study itself: The recovered cohort's median age was about 31 years, versus over 60 years in active infection. Of around 21 active-infection patients, over 9 were critically ill with mechanical ventilation or extracorporeal membrane oxygenation. Notes on the study in general: The recovered cohort had under 3,000 exclusive TCR clusters, including around 34 low generation probability clusters. Patients with COVID-19 reportedly showed strongly skewed T cell receptor beta variable and joining gene usage.

A remark on this clonotype: Its antigen is unidentified.

TRB was amplified from about 250-500 ng of blood genomic DNA. This CDR3 is 12 amino acids long. Trimming pared 6 bases from V and 4 bases from J, leaving 9 bases between. Germline lookup yields CDR1 ENHRY and CDR2 SYGVKD. TRB rearrangements were amplified by multiplex PCR with BIOMED2 TRB-A/B primers. TCRdb re-derived calls from the multiplex PCR reads in MiXCR, one entry per CDR3 protein. The data hold some 10,000 distinct CDR3 sequences, with 25% to 35% observed a single time. This sequence joins TRBV10-3 and TRBJ2-5, with D possibly TRBD2 on 5 matching bases. This TCR derives from a human donor who had recovered from COVID-19. Specimen: blood. Here the CDR3 DNA reads TGTGCCATCAGGGACTCGGGAGAGACCCAGTACTTC. This translates into CAIRDSGETQYF.